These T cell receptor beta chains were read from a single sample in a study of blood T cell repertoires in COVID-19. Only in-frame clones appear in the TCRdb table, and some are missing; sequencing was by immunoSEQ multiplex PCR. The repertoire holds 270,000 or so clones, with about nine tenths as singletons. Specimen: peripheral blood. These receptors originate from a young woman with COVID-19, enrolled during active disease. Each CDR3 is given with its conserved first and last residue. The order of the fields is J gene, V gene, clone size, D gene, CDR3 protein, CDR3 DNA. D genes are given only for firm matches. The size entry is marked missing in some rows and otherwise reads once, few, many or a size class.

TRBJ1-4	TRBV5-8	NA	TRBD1	CASSLTGTGPANEKLFF	TGTGCCAGCAGCTTGACCGGGACAGGGCCGGCTAATGAAAAACTGTTTTTT
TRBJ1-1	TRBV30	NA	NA	CAWIRGNTEAFF	TGTGCCTGGATCAGGGGGAACACTGAAGCTTTCTTT
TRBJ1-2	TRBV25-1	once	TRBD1	CASSGPGQGAIHYGYTF	TGTGCCAGCAGTGGGCCGGGACAGGGGGCGATTCACTATGGCTACACCTTC
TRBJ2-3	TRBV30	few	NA	CAWSLLGGATQYF	TGTGCCTGGAGTCTCCTAGGGGGAGCTACGCAGTATTTT
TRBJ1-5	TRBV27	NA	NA	CATGHNQPQHF	TGTGCAACAGGACACAATCAGCCCCAGCATTTT
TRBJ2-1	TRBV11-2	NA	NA	CASSPSGVEYNEQFF	TGTGCCAGCAGCCCCTCGGGGGTGGAGTACAATGAGCAGTTCTTC
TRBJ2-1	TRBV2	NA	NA	CASHSGYNEQFF	TGTGCCAGCCACTCAGGATACAATGAGCAGTTCTTC
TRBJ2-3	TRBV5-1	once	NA	CASSVGRQGDTQYF	TGCGCCAGCAGCGTGGGGCGGCAGGGGGATACGCAGTATTTT
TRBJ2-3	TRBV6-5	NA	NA	CASSYLSGTDTQYF	TGTGCCAGCAGTTATCTTAGTGGCACAGATACGCAGTATTTT
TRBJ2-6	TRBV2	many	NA	CASSEGRVRTGANVLTF	TGTGCCAGCAGTGAGGGTCGTGTGAGGACTGGGGCCAACGTCCTGACTTTC
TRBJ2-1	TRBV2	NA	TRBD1	CASRGGADEQFF	TGTGCCAGCAGAGGGGGCGCGGATGAGCAGTTCTTC